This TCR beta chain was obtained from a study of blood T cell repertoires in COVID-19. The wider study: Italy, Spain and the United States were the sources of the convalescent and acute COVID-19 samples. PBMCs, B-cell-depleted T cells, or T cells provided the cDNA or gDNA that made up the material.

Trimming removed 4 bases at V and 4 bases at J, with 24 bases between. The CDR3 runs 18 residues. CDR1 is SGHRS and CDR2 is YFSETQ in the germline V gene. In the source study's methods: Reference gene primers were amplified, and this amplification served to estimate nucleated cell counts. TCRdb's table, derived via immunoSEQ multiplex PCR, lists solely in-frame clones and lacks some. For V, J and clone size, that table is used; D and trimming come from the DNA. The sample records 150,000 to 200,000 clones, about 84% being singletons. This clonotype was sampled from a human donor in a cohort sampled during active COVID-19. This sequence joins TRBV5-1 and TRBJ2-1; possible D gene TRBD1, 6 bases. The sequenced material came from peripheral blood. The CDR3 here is CASSRTRVGRGSYNEQFF. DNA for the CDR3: TGCGCCAGCAGCCGAACCCGGGTCGGCAGGGGATCTTACAATGAGCAGTTCTTC.